This T cell receptor beta chain was captured in a study of response to subunit inactivated influenza vaccine. A few counts support this clonotype. What it binds is not known. Trimming took 0 bases from V and 4 from J; bases not matched to a gene: 2. Per the germline V gene, CDR1 is SGHVS and CDR2 is FNYEAQ. This CDR3 spans 15 amino acids. Study-level findings and limits: Authors suggested seasonal influenza vaccinations each recruit few new T cells.

TCRdb re-called the RT-PCR reads with MiXCR, one entry per CDR3 protein. The sample has around 790,000 distinct CDR3 sequences; 21% are singletons. The specimen was PBMCs from blood, collected more than 4 days after vaccination. The V call is TRBV7-6, the J call TRBJ2-7; 11 positions agree with TRBD2. The sequence derives from a man between 45 and 60 years old who received an inactivated influenza vaccine. As DNA, the CDR3 is TGTGCCAGCAGCTTAGCCGGGACTAGCGGATACGAGCAGTACTTC. Amino acid sequence: CASSLAGTSGYEQYF.